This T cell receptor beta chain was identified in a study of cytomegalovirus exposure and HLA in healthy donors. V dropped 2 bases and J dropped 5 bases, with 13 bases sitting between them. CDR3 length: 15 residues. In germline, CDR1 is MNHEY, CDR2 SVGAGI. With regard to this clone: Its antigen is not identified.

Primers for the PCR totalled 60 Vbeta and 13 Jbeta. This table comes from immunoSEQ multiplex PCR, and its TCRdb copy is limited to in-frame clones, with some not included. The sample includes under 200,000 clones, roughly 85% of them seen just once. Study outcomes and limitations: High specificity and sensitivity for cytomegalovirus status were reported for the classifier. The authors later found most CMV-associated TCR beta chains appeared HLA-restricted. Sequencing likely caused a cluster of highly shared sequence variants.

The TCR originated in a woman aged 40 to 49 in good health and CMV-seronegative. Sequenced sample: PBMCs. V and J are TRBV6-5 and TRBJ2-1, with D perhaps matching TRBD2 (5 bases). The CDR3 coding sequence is TGTGCCAGCAGTTACGGAGGCCAGGTCGACAATGAGCAGTTCTTC. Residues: CASSYGGQVDNEQFF.